This TCR beta chain was identified in a study of blood T cell repertoires in COVID-19. Overall study: Material from acute and convalescent COVID-19 was sourced from the United States, Italy and Spain. Sources were T cells, B-cell-depleted T cells, or PBMCs; the material itself was cDNA or gDNA.

As originally analysed: From reference gene primer amplification, estimates of nucleated cell counts were derived. Method: immunoSEQ multiplex PCR; TCRdb's copy keeps in-frame clones and lacks some. V and J calls plus clone size are reproduced from that table; the DNA served to infer D and trimming. The table shows 150,000 to 200,000 clones, with roughly 80% occurring only once. This sequence originates from a human donor in a cohort sampled during active COVID-19. What was sequenced was peripheral blood.

For the CDR3, the DNA is TGTGCCAGCAGTGACAGTCCCGATCAGCGGGGGGTCTACAATGAGCAGTTCTTC. Translation gives CASSDSPDQRGVYNEQFF. This rearrangement joins TRBV2 to TRBJ2-1; 9 bases map to TRBD2. Trimming cost V 3 bases and J 3 bases; bases outside gene matches: 12. Germline CDR1 and CDR2: SNHLY and FYNNEI. CDR3 length: 18 residues.